This T cell receptor beta chain was sequenced for a study of CD8+CD57+ T cells in acquired aplastic anemia. The CDR3 contains 13 residues. Germline V gene sequence: CDR1 MGHDK, CDR2 SYGVNS. The V end lost 6 bases, the J end lost 0 bases, and 3 bases lay between the germline ends. Genomic DNA, the template, was used for profiling of the TCR beta VDJ and CDR3. TCRdb re-derived calls from the reads in MiXCR, one entry per CDR3 protein. The sample lists under 200,000 distinct CDR3 sequences, just under 65% seen once, with about 48% in the top ten. The J gene is TRBJ2-6, the V gene TRBV25-1; D ambiguous. Sequenced input: sorted CD4+, CD8+, or CD8+CD57+ T cells (not recorded which) from PBMCs. This sequence originates from a human donor in good health. The CDR3 here is CASRNSGANVLTF. CDR3 bases: TGTGCCAGCAGGAACTCTGGGGCCAACGTCCTGACTTTC.